These 5 T cell receptor beta chains originate from one sample sequenced in a study of cytomegalovirus exposure and HLA in healthy donors. PCR used 60 Vbeta primers and 13 Jbeta primers. TCRdb keeps only in-frame clones here, not all; method: immunoSEQ multiplex PCR. The sample lists around 65,000 clones; 60% to 80% were seen once. Material for sequencing was PBMCs. Source of these receptors: a man younger than 45 in good health and CMV-seronegative.

This clone was recorded only once. The rearrangement links TRBV6-5 to TRBJ2-3, with TRBD2 identical over 9 bases. This CDR3 has 15 amino acids. Germline V CDR1 and CDR2: MNHEY, SVGAGI. V was clipped by 6 bases and J by 0 bases; unmatched bases: 4. In DNA form, the CDR3 reads TGTGCCAGCAGACCTCTAGCGGGGAGCACAGATACGCAGTATTTT. Protein product: CASRPLAGSTDTQYF.

CDR3 coding DNA: TGTGCCAGCAGGCTGACGACAGACACTGAAGCTTTCTTT. Amino acid sequence: CASRLTTDTEAFF. The chain employs TRBV6-4 and TRBJ1-1, with D possibly matching TRBD1 (5 bases). The CDR3 is 13 amino acids. V was trimmed by 6 bases and J by 3 bases, leaving 11 bases between them. Germline V gene sequence: CDR1 MRHNA, CDR2 SNTAGT.

This clone appeared once. The chain carries TRBV12-2 and TRBJ2-1; the table's D call, TRBD2, has no DNA check behind it. TRBV12-2 is marked as a pseudogene. This CDR3 comprises 12 residues. The CDR3 loop reads CASAGGPGEQFF. CDR3 bases: TGTGCAAGTGCGGGGGGGCCGGGTGAGCAGTTCTTC.

The rearrangement links TRBV15 to TRBJ2-1, with 8 bases lining up with TRBD2. The CDR3 has 14 residues. Germline loops: CDR1 LNHNV, CDR2 YYDKDF (reference sequence). The V segment lost 6 bases and the J segment 8 bases; nucleotides outside the gene matches: 9. Here the CDR3 DNA reads TGTGCCACCAGAAGGACTAGGCGGGAGGATGAGCAGTTCTTC. Translating it yields CATRRTRREDEQFF.

This rearrangement joins TRBV25-1 to TRBJ1-6; D may be TRBD1 (5 bases). The length of the CDR3 is 13 residues. V shed 8 bases and J shed 9 bases, with 14 bases lying between them. Germline assignment: CDR1 MGHDK and CDR2 SYGVNS. The CDR3 sequence is CASGGEGRSPLHF. The CDR3 DNA follows: TGTGCCAGCGGGGGGGAGGGGCGTTCACCCCTCCACTTT.